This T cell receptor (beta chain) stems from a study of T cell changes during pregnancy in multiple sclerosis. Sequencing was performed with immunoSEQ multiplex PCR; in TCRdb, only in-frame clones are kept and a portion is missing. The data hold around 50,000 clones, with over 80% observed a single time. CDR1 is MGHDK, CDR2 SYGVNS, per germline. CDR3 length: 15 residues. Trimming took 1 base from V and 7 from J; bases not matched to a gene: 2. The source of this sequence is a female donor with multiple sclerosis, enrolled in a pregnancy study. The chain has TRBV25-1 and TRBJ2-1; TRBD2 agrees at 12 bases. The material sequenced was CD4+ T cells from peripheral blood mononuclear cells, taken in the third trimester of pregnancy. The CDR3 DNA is TGTGCCAGCAGTGAATCAGGACTAGCGGGAAATGAGCAGTTCTTC. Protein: CASSESGLAGNEQFF.